This TCR beta chain was captured by sequencing in a study of CD8 T cells in ankylosing spondylitis. Notes on the study in general: For ankylosing spondylitis blood, a TCR beta motif of under 10 highly homologous variants appeared characteristic. The disease-linked clones had a CD8+ phenotype and low blood frequencies.

This clonotype has just a few counts. Its antigen remains unidentified. Germline lookup yields CDR1 LNHDA and CDR2 SQIVND (reference sequence). V was trimmed by 3 bases and J by 2 bases, leaving 11 bases between them. The CDR3 totals 14 residues. Construction of TCR beta libraries was performed using quantitative 5'-RACE with molecular barcodes. One entry per CDR3 protein results from TCRdb running MiXCR on the 5' RACE reads. This sample has around 300,000 distinct CDR3 sequences, with around 15% found just once. The sequence derives from a male donor with ankylosing spondylitis or in good health (not recorded which). The sequencing sample was made of blood, either unsorted or a sorted T cell fraction (not recorded which). V gene TRBV19 combines with J gene TRBJ2-7; a possible D gene is TRBD1 (6 bases). The CDR3 reads CASSIQGLPYEQYF. The CDR3 DNA follows: TGTGCCAGTAGTATTCAGGGGCTCCCCTACGAGCAGTACTTC.